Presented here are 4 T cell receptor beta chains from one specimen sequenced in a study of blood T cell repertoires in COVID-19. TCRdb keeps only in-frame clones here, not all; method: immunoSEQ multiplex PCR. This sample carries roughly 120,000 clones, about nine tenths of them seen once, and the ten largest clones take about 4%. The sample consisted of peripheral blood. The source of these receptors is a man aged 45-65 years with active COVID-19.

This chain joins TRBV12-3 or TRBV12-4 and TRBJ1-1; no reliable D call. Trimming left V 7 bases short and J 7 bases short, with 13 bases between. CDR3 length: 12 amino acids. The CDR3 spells CASTSQNFEAFF. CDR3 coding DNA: TGTGCCAGCACCTCCCAGAATTTTGAAGCTTTCTTT.

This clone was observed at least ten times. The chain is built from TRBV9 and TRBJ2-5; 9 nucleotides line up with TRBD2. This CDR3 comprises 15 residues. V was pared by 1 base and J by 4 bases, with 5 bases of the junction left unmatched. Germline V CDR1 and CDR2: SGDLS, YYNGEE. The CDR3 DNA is TGTGCCAGCAGCGTATCTGCGGGAGGGCGAGAGACCCAGTACTTC. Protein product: CASSVSAGGRETQYF.

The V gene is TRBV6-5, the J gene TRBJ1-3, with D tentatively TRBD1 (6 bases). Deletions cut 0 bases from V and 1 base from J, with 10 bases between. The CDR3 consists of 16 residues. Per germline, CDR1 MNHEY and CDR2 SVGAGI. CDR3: CASSYSRGASGNTIYF. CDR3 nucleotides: TGTGCCAGCAGTTACTCACGGGGGGCGTCTGGAAACACCATATATTTT.

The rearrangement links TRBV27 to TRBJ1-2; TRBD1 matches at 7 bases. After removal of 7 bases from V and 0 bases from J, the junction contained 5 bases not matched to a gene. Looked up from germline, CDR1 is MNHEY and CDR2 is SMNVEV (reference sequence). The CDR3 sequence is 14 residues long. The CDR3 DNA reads TGTGCCAGCACCGCGACAGGGTCTAACTATGGCTACACCTTC. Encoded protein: CASTATGSNYGYTF.